The clone carrying this TCR beta chain was counted a few times. The sample originates from a study of blood T cell repertoires in COVID-19. Study context: The United States, Italy and Spain were the sources of the acute and convalescent COVID-19 samples. Sources were T cells, B-cell-depleted T cells, or PBMCs; the material itself was cDNA or gDNA.

CDR1 is MNHEY, CDR2 SMNVEV, per germline (reference sequence). The junction had 11 bases not matched to a gene; V was cut back by 6 bases and J by 5 bases. This CDR3 contains 15 residues. In the authors' workflow: Cell counts per sample came from amplifying reference gene primers. Clones were sequenced by immunoSEQ multiplex PCR, and TCRdb holds only the in-frame ones, with some missing. V and J calls and clone size follow that table, whereas D and trimming were derived from the DNA. The sample yields about 250,000 clones, around nine tenths seen once. J is TRBJ2-5 and V is TRBV27; 8 positions match TRBD2. This sequence was found in a man between 18 and 35 years old with active or convalescent COVID-19. Sequencing was performed on peripheral blood. The CDR3 region is CASSSYPRGGETQYF. CDR3 sequence (DNA): TGTGCCAGCAGCTCCTACCCCCGGGGGGGTGAGACCCAGTACTTC.